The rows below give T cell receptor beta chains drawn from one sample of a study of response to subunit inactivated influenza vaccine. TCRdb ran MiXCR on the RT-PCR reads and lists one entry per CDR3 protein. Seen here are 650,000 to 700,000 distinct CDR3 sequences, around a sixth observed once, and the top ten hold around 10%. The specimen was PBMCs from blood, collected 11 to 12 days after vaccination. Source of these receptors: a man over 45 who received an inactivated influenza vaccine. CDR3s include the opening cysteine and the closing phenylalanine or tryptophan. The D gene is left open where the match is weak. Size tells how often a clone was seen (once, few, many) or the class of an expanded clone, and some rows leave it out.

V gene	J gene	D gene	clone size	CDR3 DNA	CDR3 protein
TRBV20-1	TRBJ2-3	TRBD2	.	TGCAGTGCTAACCCTAGCGGGAGCACAGATACGCAGTATTTT	CSANPSGSTDTQYF
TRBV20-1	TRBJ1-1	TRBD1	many	TGCAGTGCTAGGCCGACAGGGACCTACACTGAAGCTTTCTTT	CSARPTGTYTEAFF
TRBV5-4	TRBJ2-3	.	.	TGTGCCAGCAACTTAATGGGGGTAGCGCCAGATACGCAGTATTTT	CASNLMGVAPDTQYF
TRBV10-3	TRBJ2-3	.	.	TGTGCCATCAGTGAACAGATTGAGCAGTATTTT	CAISEQIEQYF
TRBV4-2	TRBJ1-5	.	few	TGTGCCAGCAGCCAAGTCGATACGTATAGCAATCAGCCCCAGCATTTT	CASSQVDTYSNQPQHF
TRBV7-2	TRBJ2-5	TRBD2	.	TGTGCCAGCAGCACACGGGGGGGGTTGGAGACCCAGTACTTC	CASSTRGGLETQYF
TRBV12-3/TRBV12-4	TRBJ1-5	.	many	TGTGCCAGCAGTTTCTCGGGGGGAAGTCAGCCCCAGCATTTT	CASSFSGGSQPQHF
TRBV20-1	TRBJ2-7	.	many	TGCAGTGCTATAGACAGCAGAAGGCAGTACTTC	CSAIDSRRQYF
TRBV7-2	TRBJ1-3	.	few	TGTGCCAGCAGCTCGACAGCGTCTGGAAACACCATATATTTT	CASSSTASGNTIYF
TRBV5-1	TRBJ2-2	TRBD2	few	TGCGCCAGCATATTCGTTAAAGCGGGAGAGGTCTACACCGGGGAGCTGTTTTTT	CASIFVKAGEVYTGELFF
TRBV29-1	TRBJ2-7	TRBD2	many	TGCAGCGTTCGACAGGGGCCTCCGGGACTAGCGGGGGGGAACTACGAGCAGTACTTC	CSVRQGPPGLAGGNYEQYF
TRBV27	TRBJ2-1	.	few	TGTGCCAGCAGTCGGCCCGGGGGTAATGAGCAGTTCTTC	CASSRPGGNEQFF
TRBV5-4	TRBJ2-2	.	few	TGTGCCAGCAGCTCACAGGTGGACACCGGGGAGCTGTTTTTT	CASSSQVDTGELFF
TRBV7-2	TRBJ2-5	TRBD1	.	TGTGCCAGCAGCATACCCAAGGGGGCCCAAGAGACCCAGTACTTC	CASSIPKGAQETQYF